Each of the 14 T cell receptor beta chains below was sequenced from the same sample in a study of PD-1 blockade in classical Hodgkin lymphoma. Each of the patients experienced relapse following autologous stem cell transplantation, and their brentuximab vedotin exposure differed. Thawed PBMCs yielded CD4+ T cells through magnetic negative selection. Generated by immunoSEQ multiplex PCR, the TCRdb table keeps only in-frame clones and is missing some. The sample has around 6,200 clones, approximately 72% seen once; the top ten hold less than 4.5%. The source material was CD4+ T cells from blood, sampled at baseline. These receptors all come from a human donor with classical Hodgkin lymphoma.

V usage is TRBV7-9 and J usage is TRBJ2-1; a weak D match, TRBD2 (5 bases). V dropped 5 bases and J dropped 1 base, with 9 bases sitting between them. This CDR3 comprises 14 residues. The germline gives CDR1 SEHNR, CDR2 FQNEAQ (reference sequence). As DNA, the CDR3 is TGTGCCAGCAGCCCCCGGGGATCCTACAATGAGCAGTTCTTC. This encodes CASSPRGSYNEQFF.

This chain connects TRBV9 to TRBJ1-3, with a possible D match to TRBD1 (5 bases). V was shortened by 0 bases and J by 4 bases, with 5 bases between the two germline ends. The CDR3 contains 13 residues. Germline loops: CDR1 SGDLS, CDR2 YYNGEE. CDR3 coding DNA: TGTGCCAGCAGCGTAGAGGGGGGAAACACCATATATTTT. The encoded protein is CASSVEGGNTIYF.

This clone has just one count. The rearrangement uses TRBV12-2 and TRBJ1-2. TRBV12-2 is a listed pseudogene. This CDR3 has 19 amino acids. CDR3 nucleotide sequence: TGTGCAAGTCGCTTACCGGGATTCAGACGCCGTCAGCGCGACTATGGCTACACCTTC. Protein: CASRLPGFRRRQRDYGYTF.

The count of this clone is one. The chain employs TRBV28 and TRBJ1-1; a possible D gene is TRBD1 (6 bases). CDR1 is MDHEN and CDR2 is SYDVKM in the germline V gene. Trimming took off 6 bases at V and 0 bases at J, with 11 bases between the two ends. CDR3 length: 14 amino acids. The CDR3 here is CASSPGQMNTEAFF. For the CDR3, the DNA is TGTGCCAGCAGCCCTGGACAGATGAACACTGAAGCTTTCTTT.

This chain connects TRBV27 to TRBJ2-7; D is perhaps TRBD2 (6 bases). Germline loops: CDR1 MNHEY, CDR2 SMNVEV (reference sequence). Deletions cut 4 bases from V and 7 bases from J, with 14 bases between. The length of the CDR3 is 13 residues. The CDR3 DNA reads TGTGCCAGCAGTTCCCCCAGGAGGGAAGAGCAGTACTTC. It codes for CASSSPRREEQYF.

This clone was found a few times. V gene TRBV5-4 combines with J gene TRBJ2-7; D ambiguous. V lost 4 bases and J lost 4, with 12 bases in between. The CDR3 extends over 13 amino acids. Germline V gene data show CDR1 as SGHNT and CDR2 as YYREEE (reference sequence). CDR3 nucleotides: TGTGCCAGCAGCCAAGGATCCCGTTACGAGCAGTACTTC. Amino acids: CASSQGSRYEQYF.

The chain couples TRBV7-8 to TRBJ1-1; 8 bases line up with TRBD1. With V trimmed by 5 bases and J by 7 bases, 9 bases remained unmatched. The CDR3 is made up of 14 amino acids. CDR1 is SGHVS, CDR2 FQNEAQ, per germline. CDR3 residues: CASSAGQVGGEAFF. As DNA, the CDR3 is TGTGCCAGCAGCGCGGGACAGGTGGGAGGTGAAGCTTTCTTT.

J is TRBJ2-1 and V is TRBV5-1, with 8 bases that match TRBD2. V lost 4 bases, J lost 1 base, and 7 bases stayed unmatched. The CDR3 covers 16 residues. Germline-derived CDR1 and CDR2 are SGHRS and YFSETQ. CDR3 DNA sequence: TGCGCCAGCAGCAGGACTAGCCCGACGTCCTACAATGAGCAGTTCTTC. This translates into CASSRTSPTSYNEQFF.

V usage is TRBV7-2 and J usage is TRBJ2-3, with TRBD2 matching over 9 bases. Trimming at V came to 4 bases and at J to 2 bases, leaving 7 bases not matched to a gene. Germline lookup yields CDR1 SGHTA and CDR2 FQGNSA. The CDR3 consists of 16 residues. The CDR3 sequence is CASSSRRGGATDTQYF. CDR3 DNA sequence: TGTGCCAGCAGCTCCCGACGCGGGGGGGCCACAGATACGCAGTATTTT.

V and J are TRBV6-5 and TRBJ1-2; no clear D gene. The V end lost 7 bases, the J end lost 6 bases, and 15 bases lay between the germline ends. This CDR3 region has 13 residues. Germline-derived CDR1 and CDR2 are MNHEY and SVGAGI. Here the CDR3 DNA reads TGTGCCAGCACCAAAATGGGGTTGGATGGCTACACCTTC. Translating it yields CASTKMGLDGYTF.

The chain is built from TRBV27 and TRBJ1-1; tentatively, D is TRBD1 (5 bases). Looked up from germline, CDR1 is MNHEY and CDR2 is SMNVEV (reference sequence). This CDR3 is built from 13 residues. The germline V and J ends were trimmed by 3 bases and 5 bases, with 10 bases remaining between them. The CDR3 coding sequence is TGTGCCAGCAGTTTGAGGGGTTCGACTGAAGCTTTCTTT. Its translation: CASSLRGSTEAFF.

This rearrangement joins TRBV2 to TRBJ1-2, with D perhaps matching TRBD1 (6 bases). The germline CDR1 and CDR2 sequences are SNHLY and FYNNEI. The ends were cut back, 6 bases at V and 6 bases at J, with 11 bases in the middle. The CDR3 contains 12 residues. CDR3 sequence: CASRGAGDGYTF. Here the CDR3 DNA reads TGTGCCAGCAGGGGGGCAGGGGATGGCTACACCTTC.

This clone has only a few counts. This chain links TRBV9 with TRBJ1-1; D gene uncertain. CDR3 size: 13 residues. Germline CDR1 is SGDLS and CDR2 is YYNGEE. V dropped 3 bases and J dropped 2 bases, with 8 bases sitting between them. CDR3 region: CASSDQPNTEAFF. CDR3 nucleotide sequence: TGTGCCAGCAGCGACCAACCCAACACTGAAGCTTTCTTT.

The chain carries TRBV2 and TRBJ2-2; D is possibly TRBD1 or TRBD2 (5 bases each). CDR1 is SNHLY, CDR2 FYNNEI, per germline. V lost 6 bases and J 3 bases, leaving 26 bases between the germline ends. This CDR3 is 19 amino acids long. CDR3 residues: CASSPLLGWGGPHTGELFF. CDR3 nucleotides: TGTGCCAGCAGCCCCCTACTAGGGTGGGGCGGACCACACACCGGGGAGCTGTTTTTT.